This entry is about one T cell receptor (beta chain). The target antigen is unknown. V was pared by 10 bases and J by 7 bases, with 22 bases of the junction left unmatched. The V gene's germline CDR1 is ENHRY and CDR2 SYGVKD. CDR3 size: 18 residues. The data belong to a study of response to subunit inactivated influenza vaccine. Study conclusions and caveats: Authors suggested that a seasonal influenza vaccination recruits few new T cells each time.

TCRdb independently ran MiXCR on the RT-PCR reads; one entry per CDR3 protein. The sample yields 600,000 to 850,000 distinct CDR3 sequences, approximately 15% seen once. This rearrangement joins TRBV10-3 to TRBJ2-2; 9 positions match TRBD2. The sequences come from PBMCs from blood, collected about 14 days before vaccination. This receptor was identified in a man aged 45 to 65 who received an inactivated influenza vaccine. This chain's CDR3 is CATANPFGGRARNGELFF. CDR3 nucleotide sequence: TGTGCCACCGCCAATCCCTTTGGCGGGAGGGCCCGTAACGGGGAGCTGTTTTTT.